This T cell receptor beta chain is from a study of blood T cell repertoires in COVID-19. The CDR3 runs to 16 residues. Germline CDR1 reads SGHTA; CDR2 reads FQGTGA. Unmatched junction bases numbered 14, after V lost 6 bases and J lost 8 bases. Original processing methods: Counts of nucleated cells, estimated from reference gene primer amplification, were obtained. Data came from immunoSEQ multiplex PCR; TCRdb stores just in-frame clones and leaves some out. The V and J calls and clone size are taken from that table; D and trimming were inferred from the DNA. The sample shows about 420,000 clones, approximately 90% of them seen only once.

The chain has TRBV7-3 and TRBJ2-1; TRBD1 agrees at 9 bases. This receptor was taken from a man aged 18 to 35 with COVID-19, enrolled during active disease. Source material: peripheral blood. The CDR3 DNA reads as TGTGCCAGCAGTTTTAATCCGGGACAGGGTCTGGATGAGCAGTTCTTC. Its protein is CASSFNPGQGLDEQFF.